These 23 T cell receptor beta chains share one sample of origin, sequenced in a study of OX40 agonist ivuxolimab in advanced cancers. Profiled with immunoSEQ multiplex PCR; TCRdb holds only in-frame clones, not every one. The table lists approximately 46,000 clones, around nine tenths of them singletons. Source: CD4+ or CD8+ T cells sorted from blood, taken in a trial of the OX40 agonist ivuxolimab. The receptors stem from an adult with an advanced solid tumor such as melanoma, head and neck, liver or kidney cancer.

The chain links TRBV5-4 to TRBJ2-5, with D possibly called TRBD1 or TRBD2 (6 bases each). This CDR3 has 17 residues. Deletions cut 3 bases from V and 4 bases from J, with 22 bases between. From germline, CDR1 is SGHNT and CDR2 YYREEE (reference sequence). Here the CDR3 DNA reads TGTGCCAGCAGCTCGTTGGGGGGCGGGGCAGGTTTAGAGACCCAGTACTTC. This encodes CASSSLGGGAGLETQYF.

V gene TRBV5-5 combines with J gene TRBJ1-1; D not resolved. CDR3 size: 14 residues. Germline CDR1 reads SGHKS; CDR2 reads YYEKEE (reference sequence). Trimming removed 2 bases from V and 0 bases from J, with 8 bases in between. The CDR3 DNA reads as TGTGCCAGCAGCTTACCAGCTATGAACACTGAAGCTTTCTTT. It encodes CASSLPAMNTEAFF.

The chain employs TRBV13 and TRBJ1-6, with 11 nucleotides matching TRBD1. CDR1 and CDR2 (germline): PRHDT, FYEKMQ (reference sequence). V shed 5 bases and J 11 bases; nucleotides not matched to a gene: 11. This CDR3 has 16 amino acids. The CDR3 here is CASSHGDRGVVAPLHF. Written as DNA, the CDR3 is TGTGCCAGCAGCCACGGGGACAGGGGGGTAGTTGCACCCCTCCACTTT.

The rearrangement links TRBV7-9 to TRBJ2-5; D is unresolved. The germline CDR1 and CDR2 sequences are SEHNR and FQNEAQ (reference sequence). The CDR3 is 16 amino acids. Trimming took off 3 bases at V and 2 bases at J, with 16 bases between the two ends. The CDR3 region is CASSLSVRAKQETQYF. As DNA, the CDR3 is TGTGCCAGCAGCTTGAGTGTTCGGGCCAAACAAGAGACCCAGTACTTC.

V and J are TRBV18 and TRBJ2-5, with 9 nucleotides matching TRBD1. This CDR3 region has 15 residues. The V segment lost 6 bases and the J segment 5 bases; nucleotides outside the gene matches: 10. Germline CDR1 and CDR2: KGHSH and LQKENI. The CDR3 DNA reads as TGTGCCAGCTCCGTCCGGGACAGGGAGTTGGAGACCCAGTACTTC. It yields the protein CASSVRDRELETQYF.

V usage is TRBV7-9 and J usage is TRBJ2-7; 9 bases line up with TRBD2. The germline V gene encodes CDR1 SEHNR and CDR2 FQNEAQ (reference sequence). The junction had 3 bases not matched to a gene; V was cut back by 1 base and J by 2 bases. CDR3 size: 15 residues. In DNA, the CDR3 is TGTGCCAGCAGCTTAGGGACTAGCGAGACCTACGAGCAGTACTTC. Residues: CASSLGTSETYEQYF.

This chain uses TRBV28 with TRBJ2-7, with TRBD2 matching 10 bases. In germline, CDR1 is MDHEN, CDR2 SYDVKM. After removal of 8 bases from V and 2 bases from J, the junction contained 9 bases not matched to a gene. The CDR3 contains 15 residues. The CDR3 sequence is CASGPTSGITYEQYF. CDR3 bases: TGTGCCAGCGGCCCCACTAGCGGGATAACCTACGAGCAGTACTTC.

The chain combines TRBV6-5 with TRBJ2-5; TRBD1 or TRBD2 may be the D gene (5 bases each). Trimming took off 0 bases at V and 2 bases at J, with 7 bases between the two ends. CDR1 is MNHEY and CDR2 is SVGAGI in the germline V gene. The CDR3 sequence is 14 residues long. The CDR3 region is CASSYSGEQETQYF. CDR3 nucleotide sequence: TGTGCCAGCAGTTACTCGGGGGAACAAGAGACCCAGTACTTC.

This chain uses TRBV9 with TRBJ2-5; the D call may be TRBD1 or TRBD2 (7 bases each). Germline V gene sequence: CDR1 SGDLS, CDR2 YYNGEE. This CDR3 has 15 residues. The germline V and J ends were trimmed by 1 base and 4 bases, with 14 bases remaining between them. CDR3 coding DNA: TGTGCCAGCAGCGTACCGGGGAGGGGGCGAGAGACCCAGTACTTC. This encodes CASSVPGRGRETQYF. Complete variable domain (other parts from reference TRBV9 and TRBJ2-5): DSGVTQTPKHLITATGQRVTLRCSPRSGDLSVYWYQQSLDQGLQFLIQYYNGEERAKGNILERFSAQQFPDLHSELNLSSLELGDSALYFCASSVPGRGRETQYFGPGTRLLVL.

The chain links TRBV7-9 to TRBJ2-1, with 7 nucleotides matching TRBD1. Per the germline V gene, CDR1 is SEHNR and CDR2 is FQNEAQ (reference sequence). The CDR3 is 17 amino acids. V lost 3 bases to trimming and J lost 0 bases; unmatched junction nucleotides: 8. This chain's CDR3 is CASSLGRQGNSYNEQFF. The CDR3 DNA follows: TGTGCCAGCAGCTTGGGAAGACAGGGTAACTCCTACAATGAGCAGTTCTTC.

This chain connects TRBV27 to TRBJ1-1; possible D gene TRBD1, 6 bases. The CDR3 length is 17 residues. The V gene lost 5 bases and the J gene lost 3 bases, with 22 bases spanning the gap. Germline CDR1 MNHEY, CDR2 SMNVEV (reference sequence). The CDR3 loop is CASSQSRRGGRDTEAFF. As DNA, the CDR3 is TGTGCCAGCAGTCAATCGCGGCGAGGGGGTCGCGACACTGAAGCTTTCTTT.

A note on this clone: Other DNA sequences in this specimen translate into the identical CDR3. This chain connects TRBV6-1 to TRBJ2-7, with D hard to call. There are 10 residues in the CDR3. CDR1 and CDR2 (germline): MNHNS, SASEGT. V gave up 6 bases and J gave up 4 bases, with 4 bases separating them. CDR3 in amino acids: CASRLYEQYF. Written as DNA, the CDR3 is TGTGCCAGCAGGTTGTACGAGCAGTACTTC.

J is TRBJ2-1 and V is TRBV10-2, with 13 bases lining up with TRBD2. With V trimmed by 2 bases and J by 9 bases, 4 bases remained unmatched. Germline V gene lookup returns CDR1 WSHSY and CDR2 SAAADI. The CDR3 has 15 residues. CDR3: CASSEGLAGAFEQFF. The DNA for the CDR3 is TGCGCCAGCAGTGAGGGACTAGCGGGAGCATTTGAGCAGTTCTTC.

The CDR3 spells CASSYTVRTQYF. The CDR3 DNA reads as TGTGCCAGCAGTTATACGGTCCGTACGCAGTATTTT. The chain combines TRBV6-6 with TRBJ2-3; D unresolved. Germline V lookup: CDR1 MNHNY, CDR2 SVGAGI (reference sequence). The ends were cut back, 3 bases at V and 8 bases at J, with 9 bases in the middle. The CDR3 consists of 12 residues.

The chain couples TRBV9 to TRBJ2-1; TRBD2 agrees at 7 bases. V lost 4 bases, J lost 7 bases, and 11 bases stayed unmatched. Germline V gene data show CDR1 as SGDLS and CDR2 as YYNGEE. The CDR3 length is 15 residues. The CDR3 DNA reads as TGTGCCAGCAGCTCAACAGGCGGGGGAGGTAATGAGCAGTTCTTC. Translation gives CASSSTGGGGNEQFF. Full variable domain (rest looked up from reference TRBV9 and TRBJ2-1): DSGVTQTPKHLITATGQRVTLRCSPRSGDLSVYWYQQSLDQGLQFLIQYYNGEERAKGNILERFSAQQFPDLHSELNLSSLELGDSALYFCASSSTGGGGNEQFFGPGTRLTVL.

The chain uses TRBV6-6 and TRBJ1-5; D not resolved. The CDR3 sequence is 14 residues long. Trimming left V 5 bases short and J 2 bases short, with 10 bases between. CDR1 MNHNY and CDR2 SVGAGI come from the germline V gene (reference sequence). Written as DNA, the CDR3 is TGTGCCAGCAGTCGCGGCGGAGGCAATCAGCCCCAGCATTTT. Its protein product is CASSRGGGNQPQHF.

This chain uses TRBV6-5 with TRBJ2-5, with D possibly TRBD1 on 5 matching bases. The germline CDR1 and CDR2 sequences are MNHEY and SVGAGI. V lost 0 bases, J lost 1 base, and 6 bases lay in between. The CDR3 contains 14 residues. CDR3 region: CASSYSGPQETQYF. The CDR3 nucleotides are TGTGCCAGCAGTTACTCGGGGCCCCAAGAGACCCAGTACTTC.

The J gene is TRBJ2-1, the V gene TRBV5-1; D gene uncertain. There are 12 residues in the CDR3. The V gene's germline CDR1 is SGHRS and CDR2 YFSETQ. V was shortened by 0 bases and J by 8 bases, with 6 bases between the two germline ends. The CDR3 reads CASSLGGHEQFF. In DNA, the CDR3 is TGCGCCAGCAGCTTGGGAGGCCATGAGCAGTTCTTC.

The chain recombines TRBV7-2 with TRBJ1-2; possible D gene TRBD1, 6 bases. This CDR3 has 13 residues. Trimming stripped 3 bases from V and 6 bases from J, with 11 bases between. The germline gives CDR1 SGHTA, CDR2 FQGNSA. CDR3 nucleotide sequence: TGTGCCAGCAGCTTGGGGGCATCTAATGGCTACACCTTC. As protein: CASSLGASNGYTF.

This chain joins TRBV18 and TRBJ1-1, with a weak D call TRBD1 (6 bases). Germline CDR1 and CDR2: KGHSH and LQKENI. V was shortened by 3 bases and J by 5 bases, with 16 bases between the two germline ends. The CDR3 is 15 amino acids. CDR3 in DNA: TGTGCCAGCTCACCGGGGACACTGGTAGGGACTGAAGCTTTCTTT. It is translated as CASSPGTLVGTEAFF.

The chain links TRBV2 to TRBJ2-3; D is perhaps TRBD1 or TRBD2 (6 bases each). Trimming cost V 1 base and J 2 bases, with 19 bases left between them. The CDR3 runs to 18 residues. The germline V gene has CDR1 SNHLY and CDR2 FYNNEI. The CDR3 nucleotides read TGTGCCAGCAGTGAAGTGGGGGCATGGGCGGGGATCACAGATACGCAGTATTTT. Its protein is CASSEVGAWAGITDTQYF. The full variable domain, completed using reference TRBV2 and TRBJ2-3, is EPEVTQTPSHQVTQMGQEVILRCVPISNHLYFYWYRQILGQKVEFLVSFYNNEISEKSEIFDDQFSVERPDGSNFTLKIRSTKLEDSAMYFCASSEVGAWAGITDTQYFGPGTRLTVL.

CDR3 coding DNA: TGTGCCAGCCGTACAGGAGGTAATCAGCCCCAGCATTTT. Its protein product is CASRTGGNQPQHF. This chain joins TRBV28 and TRBJ1-5; D perhaps matches TRBD1 (5 bases). Trimming took 8 bases from V and 4 from J, leaving 12 bases between them. This CDR3 is 13 amino acids long. CDR1 is MDHEN and CDR2 is SYDVKM in the germline V gene.

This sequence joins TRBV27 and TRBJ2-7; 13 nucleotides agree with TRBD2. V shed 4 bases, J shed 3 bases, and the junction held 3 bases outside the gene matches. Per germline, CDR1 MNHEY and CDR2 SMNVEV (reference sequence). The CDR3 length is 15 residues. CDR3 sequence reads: CASSSGLAGVYEQYF. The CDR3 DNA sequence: TGTGCCAGCAGTTCTGGACTAGCGGGAGTCTACGAGCAGTACTTC.